This TCR beta chain was recorded in a study of post-analysis software for immune sequencing data. This clonotype was seen only a few times. The antigen remains undetermined. Every TCR beta cDNA library bore unique molecular identifiers. TCRdb redid the calling of the PCR reads with MiXCR, one entry per CDR3 protein. The repertoire holds around 710,000 distinct CDR3 sequences, with 40% to 55% as singletons. Study-wide findings and caveats: A few TRBV segments appeared more often in patients than in controls, and TRBV5-6, TRBV5-1 and TRBV20-1 were among these.

Trimming removed 1 base at V and 0 bases at J, with 10 bases between. The CDR3 covers 16 residues. CDR1 is MGHDK, CDR2 SYGVNS, per germline. The sequence was collected from a girl aged 10 to 17 with multiple sclerosis. The sequencing sample was made of blood. The V and J genes are TRBV25-1 and TRBJ2-1; a weak D match, TRBD2 (5 bases). CDR3 region: CASSESSRSSYNEQFF. CDR3 DNA sequence: TGTGCCAGCAGTGAATCTAGCCGTAGCTCCTACAATGAGCAGTTCTTC. Filled out from reference TRBV25-1 and TRBJ2-1, the complete variable domain reads EADIYQTPRYLVIGTGKKITLECSQTMGHDKMYWYQQDPGMELHLIHYSYGVNSTEKGDLSSESTVSRIRTEHFPLTLESARPSHTSQYLCASSESSRSSYNEQFFGPGTRLTVL.